Shown below are 14 T cell receptor beta chains from a single sample sequenced in a study of cytomegalovirus exposure and HLA in healthy donors. PCR involved 60 Vbeta and 13 Jbeta primers. Sequencing used immunoSEQ multiplex PCR; TCRdb keeps in-frame clones, though not all of them. The data contain some 160,000 clones, 79% of them singletons. Sequenced input: PBMCs. The receptors shown here come from a woman aged 40 to 49 in good health and CMV-seronegative.

The chain carries TRBV13 and TRBJ2-4, with D possibly TRBD2 on 5 matching bases. Germline lookup yields CDR1 PRHDT and CDR2 FYEKMQ (reference sequence). This CDR3 has 16 amino acids. Between the trimmed V and J ends, which lost 0 bases and 0 bases, there was a span of 9 bases. The CDR3 loop reads CASSLGGSGAKNIQYF. CDR3 nucleotides: TGTGCCAGCAGCTTAGGGGGCAGCGGAGCCAAAAACATTCAGTACTTC.

The chain is built from TRBV19 and TRBJ1-2; 10 bases fit TRBD1. The germline V gene has CDR1 LNHDA and CDR2 SQIVND (reference sequence). V lost 6 bases, J lost 6 bases, and 10 bases stayed unmatched. This CDR3 contains 15 residues. CDR3 in amino acids: CASRFPGQGIHGYTF. DNA of the CDR3: TGTGCCAGTAGGTTTCCGGGACAGGGGATACATGGCTACACCTTC.

The gene calls are TRBV7-9 and TRBJ1-4; TRBD1 agrees at 9 bases. J gave up 7 bases and V 4 bases, and 7 bases lay outside the gene matches. Looked up from germline, CDR1 is SEHNR and CDR2 is FQNEAQ (reference sequence). This CDR3 has 15 residues. CDR3 sequence reads: CASSSGQGGSEKLFF. The CDR3 nucleotides are TGTGCCAGCAGCTCGGGACAGGGCGGGAGTGAAAAACTGTTTTTT.

The chain has TRBV11-2 and TRBJ2-2; 7 positions match TRBD2. Trimming took 5 bases from V and 2 from J; bases not matched to a gene: 11. The CDR3 is 17 amino acids. The germline V gene has CDR1 SGHAT and CDR2 FQNNGV. This CDR3 reads CASSPRPGLTNTGELFF. In DNA form, the CDR3 reads TGTGCCAGCAGCCCCCGACCGGGACTAACCAACACCGGGGAGCTGTTTTTT.

The chain combines TRBV14 with TRBJ2-7; weak D call: TRBD2 (5 bases). The CDR3 runs 14 residues. The V gene lost 2 bases and the J gene lost 7 bases, with 15 bases spanning the gap. Germline V CDR1 and CDR2: SGHDN, FVKESK. Here the CDR3 reads CASSQLGFGEEQYF. Here the CDR3 DNA reads TGTGCCAGCAGCCAACTGGGGTTTGGGGAGGAGCAGTACTTC.

The chain recombines TRBV5-1 with TRBJ2-1; TRBD1 might be the D (5 bases). The V gene lost 3 bases and the J gene lost 0 bases, with 16 bases spanning the gap. This CDR3 region has 17 residues. CDR1 is SGHRS, CDR2 YFSETQ, per germline. The CDR3 region is CASSSPLTDSSYNEQFF. DNA of the CDR3: TGCGCCAGCAGCTCTCCATTGACAGACAGCTCCTACAATGAGCAGTTCTTC.

J is TRBJ2-5 and V is TRBV5-1; TRBD2 is a possible D gene (6 bases). In germline, CDR1 is SGHRS, CDR2 YFSETQ. Trimming took off 4 bases at V and 1 base at J, with 14 bases between the two ends. This CDR3 contains 15 residues. The CDR3 DNA reads as TGCGCCAGCAGCACGGGACTTCGGCTCCAAGAGACCCAGTACTTC. Amino acid sequence: CASSTGLRLQETQYF.

This clone was detected once. This rearrangement joins TRBV6-5 to TRBJ1-1; D remains unclear. The germline V gene has CDR1 MNHEY and CDR2 SVGAGI. V was pared by 5 bases and J by 0 bases, with 4 bases between. The CDR3 is made up of 12 amino acids. In DNA, the CDR3 is TGTGCCAGCAGTAACATGAACACTGAAGCTTTCTTT. This translates into CASSNMNTEAFF.

The chain carries TRBV14 and TRBJ2-7; D is perhaps TRBD2 (6 bases). Looked up from germline, CDR1 is SGHDN and CDR2 is FVKESK. Trimming removed 0 bases at V and 2 bases at J, with 14 bases between. The CDR3 consists of 16 residues. The CDR3 here is CASSQDRGREAYEQYF. The CDR3 DNA reads as TGTGCCAGCAGCCAAGATAGGGGCAGGGAGGCCTACGAGCAGTACTTC.

The chain recombines TRBV5-5 with TRBJ2-1, with D possibly matching TRBD2 (5 bases). The length of the CDR3 is 12 residues. Trimming stripped 0 bases from V and 10 bases from J, with 8 bases between. Germline CDR1 is SGHKS and CDR2 is YYEKEE (reference sequence). CDR3 sequence (DNA): TGTGCCAGCAGCTTGGCTGGCGGGGAGCAGTTCTTC. This codes for CASSLAGGEQFF. The whole variable domain, remainder taken from reference TRBV5-5 and TRBJ2-1, is DAGVTQSPTHLIKTRGQQVTLRCSPISGHKSVSWYQQVLGQGPQFIFQYYEKEERGRGNFPDRFSARQFPNYSSELNVNALLLGDSALYLCASSLAGGEQFFGPGTRLTVL.

The chain combines TRBV4-3 with TRBJ1-5; D remains unclear. V was cut by 0 bases and J by 7 bases, with 7 bases left in between. The germline V gene encodes CDR1 LGHNA and CDR2 YSLEER. The CDR3 runs to 13 residues. The CDR3 spells CASSQDRGQPQHF. As DNA, the CDR3 is TGCGCCAGCAGCCAAGATCGAGGACAGCCCCAGCATTTT.

The rearrangement links TRBV7-2 to TRBJ1-5; D gene ambiguous. Trimming removed 0 bases at V and 0 bases at J, with 9 bases between. The germline CDR1 and CDR2 sequences are SGHTA and FQGNSA. The CDR3 extends over 16 amino acids. Here the CDR3 reads CASSLADGRSNQPQHF. The DNA of the CDR3 is TGTGCCAGCAGCTTAGCGGATGGGCGTAGCAATCAGCCCCAGCATTTT.

This clone was detected once. The chain uses TRBV27 and TRBJ1-2, with 7 nucleotides matching TRBD1. The V gene end was trimmed by 6 bases and the J gene end by 10 bases; junction bases not matched to a gene: 8. This CDR3 has 12 residues. In germline, CDR1 is MNHEY, CDR2 SMNVEV (reference sequence). CDR3 sequence (DNA): TGTGCCAGCAGCGCACCCGACAGGGACTACACCTTC. Amino acids: CASSAPDRDYTF.

The genes are TRBV28 and TRBJ1-1; 7 nucleotides align to TRBD1. Germline trimming cut 7 bases from V and 1 base from J; bases unmatched to any gene: 15. Germline CDR1 is MDHEN and CDR2 is SYDVKM. The CDR3 has 17 residues. CDR3 nucleotides: TGTGCCAGCACCTCAGGAGGGGGCGCTAATAGGAACACTGAAGCTTTCTTT. Protein sequence: CASTSGGGANRNTEAFF.